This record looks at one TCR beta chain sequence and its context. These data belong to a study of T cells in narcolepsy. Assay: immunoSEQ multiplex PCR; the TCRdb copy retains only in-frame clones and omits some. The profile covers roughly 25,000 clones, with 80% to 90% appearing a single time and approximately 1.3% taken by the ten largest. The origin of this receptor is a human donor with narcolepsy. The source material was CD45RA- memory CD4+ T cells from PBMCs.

The CDR3 sequence: CASSLTRGNTIYF. CDR3 bases: TGCGCCAGCAGCCTAACCAGGGGAAACACCATATATTTT. The chain employs TRBV4-3 and TRBJ1-3; no clear D gene. This CDR3 spans 13 amino acids. The V gene lost 4 bases and the J gene lost 4 bases, with 8 bases spanning the gap. Germline assignment: CDR1 LGHNA and CDR2 YSLEER.